Reported below is one TCR beta chain. The target antigen is unknown. The data derive from a study of cytomegalovirus exposure and HLA in healthy donors. J was trimmed by 10 bases and V by 4 bases; bases with no gene match: 7. The CDR3 is made up of 14 amino acids. Germline CDR1 reads SGHNT; CDR2 reads YENEEA. Study-wide results and limits: In a later analysis, at a false discovery rate of 0.05, approximately 18,000 TCR beta sequences were associated with HLA alleles.

PCR was performed using 60 Vbeta and 13 Jbeta primers. Assay used: immunoSEQ multiplex PCR; TCRdb lists only in-frame clones, some missing. The data show 150,000 to 200,000 clones, over 60% seen once. The chain couples TRBV11-3 to TRBJ1-6, with 7 bases identical to TRBD1. The receptor's source is a man aged 35-49 years in good health and CMV-seronegative. The material sequenced was PBMCs. This chain's CDR3 is CASSSQGERSPLHF. The CDR3 DNA reads TGTGCCAGCAGCTCCCAGGGGGAGCGATCACCCCTCCACTTT.